The 27 T cell receptor beta chains below were found in one sample sequenced in a study of T cells in Graves' hyperthyroidism and ophthalmopathy (dated by TCRdb to the late 2010s). The library was made by multiplex PCR. These reads were obtained on an Illumina HiSeq 2000. The TCR beta CDR3 regions were amplified from RNA transcripts. The first round of RT-PCR for the TCR CDR3 was performed with the HTBI primer set and the Qiagen OneStep RT-PCR kit. The public reads were quality trimmed at Q25 with fastp and then assembled into clones with MiXCR by TCRdb, keeping productive beta chains. All rows with the same CDR3 protein become a single entry with the most common DNA and genes. Within this sample are fewer than 450,000 distinct CDR3 sequences, with about 15% of them counted one time only. The top ten clones comprise 34% of the sample. What was sequenced was blood. The receptors originated from a woman younger than 45 with Graves' hyperthyroidism that later progressed to Graves' ophthalmopathy.

This clonotype showed up many times. The chain carries TRBV18 and TRBJ2-7; TRBD1 is a possible D gene (5 bases). The V gene's germline CDR1 is KGHSH and CDR2 LQKENI. V dropped 3 bases and J dropped 6 bases, with 12 bases sitting between them. This CDR3 has 13 residues. In DNA, the CDR3 is TGTGCCAGCTCACCCTCGACAGTCCCCGAGCAGTACTTC. Its protein is CASSPSTVPEQYF. The full variable domain, with the rest looked up from reference TRBV18 and TRBJ2-7, is NAGVMQNPRHLVRRRGQEARLRCSPMKGHSHVYWYRQLPEEGLKFMVYLQKENIIDESGMPKERFSAEFPKEGPSILRIQQVVRGDSAAYFCASSPSTVPEQYFGPGTRLTVT.

This clonotype was seen repeatedly, ten times or more. CDR3 coding DNA: TGCGCCAGCAGCTTGGCTCCCAGCCGGGACACTGAAGCTTTCTTT. Encoded protein: CASSLAPSRDTEAFF. V gene TRBV5-1 combines with J gene TRBJ1-1; D unclear. The CDR3 sequence is 15 residues long. CDR1 is SGHRS, CDR2 YFSETQ, per germline. The ends were cut back, 0 bases at V and 3 bases at J, with 12 bases in the middle.

This clonotype was counted ten times or more. The chain recombines TRBV27 with TRBJ2-1, with 11 bases lining up with TRBD1. Germline V CDR1 and CDR2: MNHEY, SMNVEV (reference sequence). Losses at the gene ends were 1 base for V and 6 bases for J; bases not matched to a gene: 5. The CDR3 extends over 16 amino acids. CDR3 loop: CASSLYWTGGGNEQFF. The CDR3 DNA follows: TGTGCCAGCAGTTTATATTGGACAGGGGGCGGCAATGAGCAGTTCTTC.

This clonotype was counted at least ten times. J is TRBJ2-7 and V is TRBV14, with D uncertain. Looked up from germline, CDR1 is SGHDN and CDR2 is FVKESK. The V gene lost 1 base and the J gene lost 0 bases, with 7 bases spanning the gap. The CDR3 extends over 14 amino acids. The CDR3: CASSQGYSSYEQYF. The CDR3 DNA reads as TGTGCCAGCAGCCAAGGTTACAGCTCCTACGAGCAGTACTTC.

This chain links TRBV4-1 with TRBJ2-7; D is perhaps TRBD2 (7 bases). Trimming left V 1 base short and J 7 bases short, with 20 bases between. Germline loops: CDR1 MGHRA, CDR2 YSYEKL. There are 16 residues in the CDR3. For the CDR3, the DNA is TGCGCCAGCAGCCAAGCCCGGGGGGCGCCCCGAGGGGAGCAGTACTTC. Encoded protein: CASSQARGAPRGEQYF.

The chain joins TRBV12-3 or TRBV12-4 to TRBJ2-2; no definite D call. V was shortened by 5 bases and J by 3 bases, with 7 bases between the two germline ends. This CDR3 has 13 amino acids. The CDR3 region is CASSNIDTGELFF. CDR3 coding DNA: TGTGCCAGCAGTAACATAGACACCGGGGAGCTGTTTTTT.

This clonotype was seen repeatedly, ten times or more. The chain carries TRBV27 and TRBJ1-5, with a weak D call TRBD1 (6 bases). CDR3 length: 14 amino acids. V was cut by 5 bases and J by 4 bases, with 12 bases left in between. The germline CDR1 and CDR2 sequences are MNHEY and SMNVEV (reference sequence). CDR3 loop: CASSPGVLNQPQHF. CDR3 nucleotide sequence: TGTGCCAGCAGTCCAGGGGTATTGAATCAGCCCCAGCATTTT.

This rearrangement joins TRBV28 to TRBJ2-3; no definite D call. V lost 6 bases and J 5 bases, leaving 9 bases between the germline ends. The CDR3 extends over 12 amino acids. Germline CDR1 MDHEN, CDR2 SYDVKM. The CDR3 reads CASSPQVDTQYF. In DNA form, the CDR3 reads TGTGCCAGCAGCCCCCAGGTAGATACGCAGTATTTT.

In this sample, this clonotype turned up a few times. A read error is possible here, since a much larger clone lies one base away. V and J are TRBV12-3 or TRBV12-4 and TRBJ2-7, with 8 bases matching TRBD1. CDR3 length: 12 residues. V lost 10 bases and J lost 2; bases outside the gene matches: 4. The CDR3 nucleotides read TGTGCCACCCGGGACAGGACCTACGAGCAGTACTTC. This translates into CATRDRTYEQYF.

This clonotype was seen many times. The chain has TRBV11-2 and TRBJ1-4; possibly TRBD1 for D (6 bases). This CDR3 region has 15 residues. Germline CDR1 SGHAT, CDR2 FQNNGV. The V end was cut by 3 bases, the J end by 8 bases, with 16 bases between. The CDR3 spells CASSFSGAFGEKLFF. The CDR3 DNA reads TGTGCCAGCAGCTTTTCAGGGGCATTCGGGGAAAAACTGTTTTTT. Together with reference TRBV11-2 and TRBJ1-4, the CDR3 gives the full variable domain: EAGVAQSPRYKIIEKRQSVAFWCNPISGHATLYWYQQILGQGPKLLIQFQNNGVVDDSQLPKDRFSAERLKGVDSTLKIQPAKLEDSAVYLCASSFSGAFGEKLFFGSGTQLSVL.

This sequence joins TRBV7-2 and TRBJ2-3; D is unresolved. The CDR3 totals 16 residues. Germline V gene lookup returns CDR1 SGHTA and CDR2 FQGNSA. V was shortened by 5 bases and J by 2 bases, with 17 bases between the two germline ends. CDR3 amino acids: CASSPLPGTPTDTQYF. The CDR3 DNA reads as TGTGCCAGCAGCCCTCTTCCGGGCACACCCACAGATACGCAGTATTTT.

The rearrangement uses TRBV6-5 and TRBJ2-7, with 9 bases that match TRBD2. Looked up from germline, CDR1 is MNHEY and CDR2 is SVGAGI. CDR3 length: 17 amino acids. With V trimmed by 2 bases and J by 5 bases, 13 bases remained unmatched. Here the CDR3 reads CASSYGGGGAIYNEQYF. CDR3 DNA sequence: TGTGCCAGCAGTTACGGTGGCGGGGGGGCTATTTACAACGAGCAGTACTTC.

The chain has TRBV5-5 and TRBJ1-2; maybe TRBD1 (6 bases). Germline loops: CDR1 SGHKS, CDR2 YYEKEE (reference sequence). Trimming shortened V by 4 bases and J by 5 bases, and 15 bases separated the two germline ends. The CDR3 consists of 14 residues. The CDR3, as DNA: TGTGCCAGCAGCCTACAGCGAGGGGGGTATGGCTACACCTTC. Encoded protein: CASSLQRGGYGYTF.

This clonotype was picked up many times. This chain links TRBV2 with TRBJ1-1; D possibly corresponds to TRBD1 (5 bases). There are 13 residues in the CDR3. Trimming cost V 6 bases and J 1 base, with 9 bases left between them. Germline-derived CDR1 and CDR2 are SNHLY and FYNNEI. The CDR3 nucleotides read TGTGCCAGCAGGTCTACAGGGAACACTGAAGCTTTCTTT. Translating gives CASRSTGNTEAFF.

The chain is built from TRBV5-5 and TRBJ1-1; tentative D call: TRBD1 (5 bases). This CDR3 region has 13 residues. V lost 0 bases and J 6 bases, leaving 9 bases between the germline ends. Germline V gene sequence: CDR1 SGHKS, CDR2 YYEKEE (reference sequence). Here the CDR3 DNA reads TGTGCCAGCAGCTTGGGGGGCCCGCCTGAAGCTTTCTTT. Its translation: CASSLGGPPEAFF.

This clonotype was seen many times. This sequence joins TRBV6-1 and TRBJ1-2; D call uncertain. With 7 bases removed from V and 2 bases from J, the gap between germline ends came to 23 bases. The CDR3 has 17 residues. Germline V gene sequence: CDR1 MNHNS, CDR2 SASEGT. CDR3 DNA: TGTGCCAGCACCCTTTCCCTGGAGGGTGTAAAGAACTATGGCTACACCTTC. As protein: CASTLSLEGVKNYGYTF.

This clonotype has at least ten counts. The chain uses TRBV12-3 or TRBV12-4 and TRBJ1-4; no clear D gene. The CDR3 spans 13 residues. V was cut by 10 bases and J by 0 bases, with 9 bases left in between. CDR3 region: CAIKTATNEKLFF. The CDR3 bases are TGTGCCATAAAGACGGCAACTAATGAAAAACTGTTTTTT.

This clonotype came up many times. V and J are TRBV30 and TRBJ2-5; weak D call: TRBD1 (6 bases). The length of the CDR3 is 11 residues. Trimming left V 2 bases short and J 12 bases short, with 13 bases between. Germline lookup yields CDR1 GTSNPN and CDR2 SVGIG (reference sequence). The CDR3 DNA reads as TGTGCCTGGAGTCTCAGGGGAATAAAGTACTTC. This translates into CAWSLRGIKYF.

This clonotype was found a few times. V and J are TRBV6-1 and TRBJ1-6; D is perhaps TRBD1 (5 bases). The CDR3 consists of 13 residues. With 7 bases removed from V and 6 bases from J, the gap between germline ends came to 10 bases. Looked up from germline, CDR1 is MNHNS and CDR2 is SASEGT. The DNA of the CDR3 is TGTGCCAGCAAGCCGACAGCTAATTCACCCCTCCACTTT. Its protein product is CASKPTANSPLHF.

This clonotype was recorded at least ten times. The CDR3, as DNA: TGCAGCGCATTTCAACCGGGACAGGGGTACGAGCAGTACTTC. Translation: CSAFQPGQGYEQYF. The V and J genes are TRBV29-1 and TRBJ2-7; the match to TRBD1 covers 10 bases. Germline V gene data show CDR1 as SQVTM and CDR2 as ANQGSEA. CDR3 length: 14 amino acids. V was pared by 7 bases and J by 4 bases, with 10 bases of the junction left unmatched.

This clonotype turned up a few times. The rearrangement joins TRBV7-9 to TRBJ1-2; D gene uncertain. This CDR3 contains 15 residues. Germline CDR1 reads SEHNR; CDR2 reads FQNEAQ (reference sequence). V lost 0 bases to trimming and J lost 4 bases, with 12 bases between them. The CDR3 is CASSLAERILYGYTF. In nucleotides, the CDR3 is TGTGCCAGCAGCTTAGCGGAGCGGATCCTCTATGGCTACACCTTC.

This clonotype was counted at least ten times. This chain links TRBV7-9 with TRBJ2-1, with 12 bases matching TRBD2. This CDR3 spans 17 amino acids. Germline values: CDR1 SEHNR, CDR2 FQNEAQ (reference sequence). Trimming took 5 bases from V and 5 from J; bases not matched to a gene: 10. CDR3 residues: CASSTRLAGDSHNEQFF. The CDR3 nucleotides read TGTGCCAGCAGCACAAGACTAGCGGGAGATAGCCACAATGAGCAGTTCTTC.

Many counts were recorded for this clonotype. The chain couples TRBV11-2 to TRBJ2-7; D remains unclear. V was trimmed by 2 bases and J by 2 bases, leaving 13 bases between them. CDR1 SGHAT and CDR2 FQNNGV come from the germline V gene. The CDR3 spans 15 residues. The CDR3 loop is CASSLIENRPYEQYF. CDR3 in DNA: TGTGCCAGCAGCTTAATCGAGAACCGACCCTACGAGCAGTACTTC.

This clonotype was recorded at least ten times. This chain links TRBV28 with TRBJ2-1; no reliable D call. V lost 7 bases and J lost 2, with 15 bases in between. CDR3 length: 15 residues. Germline V gene sequence: CDR1 MDHEN, CDR2 SYDVKM. CDR3 sequence: CASKIAGAAYNEQFF. Here the CDR3 DNA reads TGTGCCAGCAAAATAGCAGGCGCCGCCTACAATGAGCAGTTCTTC.

This clonotype appeared many times. The chain carries TRBV28 and TRBJ1-5; D gene uncertain. This CDR3 contains 15 residues. The germline gives CDR1 MDHEN, CDR2 SYDVKM. V lost 5 bases and J lost 3, with 14 bases in between. The DNA for the CDR3 is TGTGCCAGCAGTGAGTGGACGGGTCACAATCAGCCCCAGCATTTT. This sequence encodes CASSEWTGHNQPQHF.

This clonotype was recorded a few times. This chain joins TRBV27 and TRBJ1-1; no clear D. Per germline, CDR1 MNHEY and CDR2 SMNVEV (reference sequence). The length of the CDR3 is 13 residues. V lost 4 bases, J lost 1 base, and 7 bases lay in between. As DNA, the CDR3 is TGTGCCAGCAGTTGGGAGCCGAACACTGAAGCTTTCTTT. Amino acids: CASSWEPNTEAFF.

This clonotype was counted a few times. The DNA of the CDR3 is TGTGCCAGCAGGCACACAGGAGGCAATTCACCCCTCCACTTT. Its protein is CASRHTGGNSPLHF. The V and J genes are TRBV27 and TRBJ1-6, with D possibly matching TRBD1 (5 bases). V was clipped by 6 bases and J by 7 bases, with 13 bases between them. The CDR3 has 14 amino acids. The V gene's germline CDR1 is MNHEY and CDR2 SMNVEV (reference sequence).